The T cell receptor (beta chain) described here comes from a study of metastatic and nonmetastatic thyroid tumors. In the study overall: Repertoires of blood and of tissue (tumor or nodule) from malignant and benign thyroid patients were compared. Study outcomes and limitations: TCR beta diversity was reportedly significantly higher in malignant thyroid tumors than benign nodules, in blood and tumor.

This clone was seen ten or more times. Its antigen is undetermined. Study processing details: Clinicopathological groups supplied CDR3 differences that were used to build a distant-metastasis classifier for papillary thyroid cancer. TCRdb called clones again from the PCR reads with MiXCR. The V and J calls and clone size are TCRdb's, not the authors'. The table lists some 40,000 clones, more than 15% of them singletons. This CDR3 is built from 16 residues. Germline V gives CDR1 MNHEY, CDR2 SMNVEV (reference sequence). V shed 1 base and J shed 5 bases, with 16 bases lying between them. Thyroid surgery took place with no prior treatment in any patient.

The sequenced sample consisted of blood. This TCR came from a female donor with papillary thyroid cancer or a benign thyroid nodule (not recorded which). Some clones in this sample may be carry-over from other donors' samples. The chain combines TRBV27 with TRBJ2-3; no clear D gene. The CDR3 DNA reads TGTGCCAGCAGTTTATTCCACCTCACAACGGGAGATACGCAGTATTTT. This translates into CASSLFHLTTGDTQYF.